A selection of T cell receptor beta chains follows, all from one sample in a study of PD-1 blockade in classical Hodgkin lymphoma. Profiling relied on immunoSEQ multiplex PCR, and the TCRdb table lists in-frame clones only, not all of them. The sample lists 100,000 or so clones; 90% were seen once. The specimen was peripheral blood mononuclear cells (PBMCs), collected before the fourth cycle of nivolumab. The receptors derive from a human donor with classical Hodgkin lymphoma. The CDR3 runs from the conserved cysteine through the conserved F or W. The order of the fields is V gene, J gene, clone size, D gene, CDR3 protein, CDR3 DNA. The D gene is left open where the match is weak. Expanded clones get a size class; other rows say once, few or many, or leave the size out.

v_gene: TRBV10-3; j_gene: TRBJ2-1; abundance: .; d_gene: .; CDR3aa: CAISESIHGSAYNEQFF; CDR3nt: TGTGCCATCAGTGAGTCGATTCATGGCAGCGCCTACAATGAGCAGTTCTTC
v_gene: TRBV27; j_gene: TRBJ2-7; abundance: .; d_gene: TRBD2; CDR3aa: CASSLFVLAGSSYEQYF; CDR3nt: TGTGCCAGCAGTTTATTTGTACTAGCGGGGTCCTCCTACGAGCAGTACTTC
v_gene: TRBV4-3; j_gene: TRBJ2-7; abundance: .; d_gene: TRBD1; CDR3aa: CASSQDFGTGEKQYF; CDR3nt: TGCGCCAGCAGCCAAGATTTTGGGACAGGGGAGAAGCAGTACTTC
v_gene: TRBV12-5; j_gene: TRBJ2-7; abundance: .; d_gene: TRBD1; CDR3aa: CASSPGQGAGYEQYF; CDR3nt: TGTGCTAGTAGTCCGGGACAGGGGGCGGGCTACGAGCAGTACTTC
v_gene: TRBV6-6; j_gene: TRBJ2-7; abundance: .; d_gene: .; CDR3aa: CASSGGGNEQYF; CDR3nt: TGTGCCAGCAGTGGGGGGGGCAACGAGCAGTACTTC
v_gene: TRBV12-5; j_gene: TRBJ2-7; abundance: .; d_gene: TRBD2; CDR3aa: CASGLVAGETYEQYF; CDR3nt: TGTGCTAGTGGTTTGGTAGCGGGGGAGACCTACGAGCAGTACTTC
v_gene: TRBV28; j_gene: TRBJ1-2; abundance: .; d_gene: .; CDR3aa: CASRDNHLYGYTF; CDR3nt: TGTGCCAGCAGGGACAATCATCTCTATGGCTACACCTTC
v_gene: TRBV28; j_gene: TRBJ1-2; abundance: few; d_gene: TRBD1; CDR3aa: CASTSDRGDGYTF; CDR3nt: TGTGCCAGCACCTCAGACAGGGGTGATGGCTACACCTTC
v_gene: TRBV14; j_gene: TRBJ2-7; abundance: .; d_gene: .; CDR3aa: CASSPTRLGEQYF; CDR3nt: TGTGCCAGCAGCCCTACTCGACTGGGGGAGCAGTACTTC
v_gene: TRBV4-1; j_gene: TRBJ1-5; abundance: few; d_gene: .; CDR3aa: CASSQDKPYSNQPQHF; CDR3nt: TGCGCCAGCAGCCAAGATAAACCGTATAGCAATCAGCCCCAGCATTTT
v_gene: TRBV30; j_gene: TRBJ1-1; abundance: .; d_gene: .; CDR3aa: CAWRRGQNTEAFF; CDR3nt: TGTGCCTGGAGGAGAGGGCAAAACACTGAAGCTTTCTTT
v_gene: TRBV5-1; j_gene: TRBJ1-6; abundance: .; d_gene: .; CDR3aa: CASSARRDAQNSPLHF; CDR3nt: TGCGCCAGCAGCGCCCGCCGGGACGCTCAAAATTCACCCCTCCACTTT
v_gene: TRBV5-1; j_gene: TRBJ1-6; abundance: once; d_gene: .; CDR3aa: CASSLVYQDNSPLHF; CDR3nt: TGCGCCAGCAGCTTGGTCTACCAGGACAATTCACCCCTCCACTTT
v_gene: TRBV11-2; j_gene: TRBJ2-2; abundance: .; d_gene: .; CDR3aa: CASSLGAGAGELFF; CDR3nt: TGTGCCAGCAGCTTAGGGGCAGGGGCCGGGGAGCTGTTTTTT
v_gene: TRBV7-3; j_gene: TRBJ1-2; abundance: few; d_gene: .; CDR3aa: CASSLTGGDHGYTF; CDR3nt: TGTGCCAGCAGCTTAACGGGCGGGGATCATGGCTACACCTTC
v_gene: TRBV5-1; j_gene: TRBJ2-1; abundance: .; d_gene: TRBD2; CDR3aa: CASSFKASGEKEQFF; CDR3nt: TGCGCCAGCAGCTTTAAGGCTAGCGGGGAGAAGGAGCAGTTCTTC
v_gene: TRBV7-7; j_gene: TRBJ2-1; abundance: .; d_gene: TRBD2; CDR3aa: CASGASGANEQFF; CDR3nt: TGTGCTAGCGGTGCCAGCGGGGCCAATGAGCAGTTCTTC
v_gene: TRBV7-2; j_gene: TRBJ1-5; abundance: .; d_gene: .; CDR3aa: CASSLGDNWANQPQHF; CDR3nt: TGTGCCAGCAGCTTAGGGGACAACTGGGCGAATCAGCCCCAGCATTTT
v_gene: TRBV10-3; j_gene: TRBJ1-5; abundance: .; d_gene: .; CDR3aa: CAISPGQQYSNQPQHF; CDR3nt: TGTGCCATCAGTCCCGGACAGCAATATAGCAATCAGCCCCAGCATTTT
v_gene: TRBV18; j_gene: TRBJ2-7; abundance: .; d_gene: .; CDR3aa: CASSPQLSSYEQYF; CDR3nt: TGTGCCAGCTCACCCCAGTTAAGCTCCTACGAGCAGTACTTC
v_gene: TRBV19; j_gene: TRBJ1-2; abundance: .; d_gene: TRBD1; CDR3aa: CASTADRGFIYGYTF; CDR3nt: TGTGCCAGTACTGCGGACAGGGGGTTTATCTATGGCTACACCTTC
v_gene: TRBV28; j_gene: TRBJ1-5; abundance: .; d_gene: .; CDR3aa: CASSPPRGGVGNQPQHF; CDR3nt: TGTGCCAGCAGTCCCCCCCGGGGTGGAGTCGGCAATCAGCCCCAGCATTTT
v_gene: TRBV5-4; j_gene: TRBJ1-3; abundance: .; d_gene: TRBD1; CDR3aa: CASSQTSGQGGNTIYF; CDR3nt: TGCGCCAGCAGCCAAACCTCCGGACAGGGAGGAAACACCATATATTTT
v_gene: TRBV27; j_gene: TRBJ2-7; abundance: .; d_gene: .; CDR3aa: CASSLSVSLYEQYF; CDR3nt: TGTGCCAGCAGTTTATCAGTTTCACTCTACGAGCAGTACTTC
v_gene: TRBV6-5; j_gene: TRBJ1-2; abundance: .; d_gene: .; CDR3aa: CASSYRPTGTLYGYTF; CDR3nt: TGTGCCAGCAGTTACCGACCTACCGGGACCCTCTATGGCTACACCTTC
v_gene: TRBV18; j_gene: TRBJ1-5; abundance: .; d_gene: TRBD1; CDR3aa: CASSPSRDRGNQPQHF; CDR3nt: TGTGCCAGCTCACCGTCCCGGGACAGGGGAAATCAGCCCCAGCATTTT
v_gene: TRBV19; j_gene: TRBJ2-3; abundance: .; d_gene: .; CDR3aa: CASSIEGPRGSTDTQYF; CDR3nt: TGTGCCAGTAGTATAGAGGGACCTCGGGGGAGCACAGATACGCAGTATTTT
v_gene: TRBV19; j_gene: TRBJ1-2; abundance: .; d_gene: .; CDR3aa: CASSPRDRSYGYTF; CDR3nt: TGTGCCAGTAGTCCCCGGGACCGTTCCTATGGCTACACCTTC
v_gene: TRBV27; j_gene: TRBJ1-1; abundance: few; d_gene: .; CDR3aa: CASSLRGGSTEAFF; CDR3nt: TGTGCCAGCAGTCTGAGAGGAGGGAGCACTGAAGCTTTCTTT